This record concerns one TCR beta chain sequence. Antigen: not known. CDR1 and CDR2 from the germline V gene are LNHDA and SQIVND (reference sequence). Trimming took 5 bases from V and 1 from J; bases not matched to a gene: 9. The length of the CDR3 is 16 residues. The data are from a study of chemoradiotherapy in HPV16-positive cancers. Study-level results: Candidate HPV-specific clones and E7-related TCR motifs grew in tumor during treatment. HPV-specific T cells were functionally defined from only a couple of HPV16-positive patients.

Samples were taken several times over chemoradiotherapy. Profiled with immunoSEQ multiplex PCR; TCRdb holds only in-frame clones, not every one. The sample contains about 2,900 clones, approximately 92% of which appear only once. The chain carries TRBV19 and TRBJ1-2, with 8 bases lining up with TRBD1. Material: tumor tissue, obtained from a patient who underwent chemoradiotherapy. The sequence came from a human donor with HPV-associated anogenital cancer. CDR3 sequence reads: CASSPGTGGLNYGYTF. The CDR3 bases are TGTGCCAGTAGTCCAGGGACAGGAGGTCTTAACTATGGCTACACCTTC.